Listed here are 30 T cell receptor beta chains from one sample, sequenced in a study of blood T cell repertoires in COVID-19. The repertoire was sequenced with immunoSEQ multiplex PCR; TCRdb's copy has only in-frame clones and lacks some. The data hold 260,000 or so clones, with about 80% observed a single time. The sequenced sample was peripheral blood. The receptor source for this set is a human donor in a cohort sampled during active COVID-19.

The chain couples TRBV12-5 to TRBJ1-3, with D perhaps TRBD1 (6 bases). CDR3 length equals 13 residues. V was clipped by 5 bases and J by 4 bases, with 9 bases between them. Germline CDR1 is LGHNT and CDR2 is FRNRAP. The CDR3 DNA reads TGTGCTAGTGGTCACAGGGACGGAAACACCATATATTTT. It encodes CASGHRDGNTIYF. Combining the CDR3 with reference TRBV12-5 and TRBJ1-3 gives the whole variable domain DARVTQTPRHKVTEMGQEVTMRCQPILGHNTVFWYRQTMMQGLELLAYFRNRAPLDDSGMPKDRFSAEMPDATLATLKIQPSEPRDSAVYFCASGHRDGNTIYFGEGSWLTVV.

The rearrangement joins TRBV18 to TRBJ1-2; no reliable D call. This CDR3 has 12 amino acids. Between the trimmed V and J ends, which lost 6 bases and 8 bases, there was a span of 13 bases. Germline CDR1 KGHSH, CDR2 LQKENI. The chain's CDR3 is CASSLTPGGYTF. In DNA, the CDR3 is TGTGCCAGCTCCCTAACCCCCGGGGGCTACACCTTC.

The CDR3 here is CATSKGQVSYEQYF. DNA of the CDR3: TGTGCCACCAGCAAAGGACAGGTTTCCTACGAGCAGTACTTC. The genes are TRBV15 and TRBJ2-7; TRBD1 matches 7 bases. The germline V gene encodes CDR1 LNHNV and CDR2 YYDKDF (reference sequence). The CDR3 has 14 amino acids. The J segment lost 1 base and the V segment lost 4 bases, leaving 4 bases of the junction unmatched.

The gene calls are TRBV27 and TRBJ2-3; TRBD2 aligns across 9 bases. Germline CDR1 is MNHEY and CDR2 is SMNVEV (reference sequence). The CDR3 is 17 amino acids. Trimming removed 0 bases from V and 4 bases from J; junction bases left unmatched: 8. CDR3 in DNA: TGTGCCAGCAGTTTATCGGTCGTGCGGGGGGGCTCAGATACGCAGTATTTT. Its protein product is CASSLSVVRGGSDTQYF.

The table lists this clone with a count of one. The chain carries TRBV4-3 and TRBJ2-1; 15 bases align to TRBD2. The CDR3 spans 18 residues. The V gene's germline CDR1 is LGHNA and CDR2 YSLEER. V lost 4 bases to trimming and J lost 8 bases; unmatched junction nucleotides: 12. The CDR3 spells CASSLRTSGGALGDEQFF. The DNA for the CDR3 is TGCGCCAGCAGCCTAAGGACTAGCGGGGGGGCTCTGGGCGATGAGCAGTTCTTC.

The chain is built from TRBV18 and TRBJ2-7; 10 bases match TRBD1. The trim removed 3 bases at V and 3 bases at J, leaving 8 bases unmatched. Germline V CDR1 and CDR2: KGHSH, LQKENI. The CDR3 loop spans 16 amino acids. CDR3 loop: CASSPRGTGVDYEQYF. In DNA, the CDR3 is TGTGCCAGCTCACCGCGCGGGACAGGGGTAGACTACGAGCAGTACTTC.

V usage is TRBV7-6 and J usage is TRBJ1-6; 7 bases match TRBD1. In germline, CDR1 is SGHVS, CDR2 FNYEAQ. The CDR3 runs 15 residues. The ends lost 0 bases at V and 9 bases at J; junction bases unmatched: 5. Written as DNA, the CDR3 is TGTGCCAGCAGCTTAGCCGGAGGGGGCGGTTCACCCCTCCACTTT. Amino acids: CASSLAGGGGSPLHF.

This clone occurred a few times. The chain employs TRBV11-2 and TRBJ2-5, with 12 bases identical to TRBD2. The CDR3 spans 16 residues. In germline, CDR1 is SGHAT, CDR2 FQNNGV. Losses at the gene ends were 4 bases for V and 2 bases for J; bases not matched to a gene: 5. The CDR3 spells CASSSWTSGEQETQYF. The DNA of the CDR3 is TGTGCCAGCAGCTCTTGGACTAGCGGGGAGCAAGAGACCCAGTACTTC. The variable domain in full, completed from reference TRBV11-2 and TRBJ2-5, reads EAGVAQSPRYKIIEKRQSVAFWCNPISGHATLYWYQQILGQGPKLLIQFQNNGVVDDSQLPKDRFSAERLKGVDSTLKIQPAKLEDSAVYLCASSSWTSGEQETQYFGPGTRLLVL.

As DNA, the CDR3 is TGCGCCAGCAGCCAGGGGACAGGAGCGAACTATGGCTACACCTTC. Protein: CASSQGTGANYGYTF. V is TRBV4-1 and J is TRBJ1-2, with 8 bases aligning to TRBD1. V was pared by 3 bases and J by 2 bases, with 5 bases of the junction left unmatched. Germline CDR1 and CDR2: MGHRA and YSYEKL. The CDR3 has 15 residues.

This chain uses TRBV12-3 or TRBV12-4 with TRBJ2-1; a weak D match, TRBD2 (6 bases). Trimming cost V 3 bases and J 5 bases, with 8 bases left between them. This CDR3 is built from 13 residues. For the CDR3, the DNA is TGTGCCAGCAGTTTCGGACTAAACAATGAGCAGTTCTTC. It specifies CASSFGLNNEQFF.

The chain uses TRBV28 and TRBJ2-7; TRBD1 aligns across 7 bases. The CDR3 runs 14 residues. CDR1 is MDHEN, CDR2 SYDVKM, per germline. The junction had 5 bases not matched to a gene; V was cut back by 3 bases and J by 3 bases. Here the CDR3 reads CASSLEQGDYEQYF. The CDR3 region has the DNA TGTGCCAGCAGTTTGGAGCAGGGGGACTACGAGCAGTACTTC. Filled out from reference TRBV28 and TRBJ2-7, the complete variable domain reads DVKVTQSSRYLVKRTGEKVFLECVQDMDHENMFWYRQDPGLGLRLIYFSYDVKMKEKGDIPEGYSVSREKKERFSLILESASTNQTSMYLCASSLEQGDYEQYFGPGTRLTVT.

This rearrangement joins TRBV6-2 or TRBV6-3 to TRBJ2-7; perhaps TRBD1 as D (6 bases). The germline V gene encodes CDR1 MNHEY and CDR2 SVGEGT. The length of the CDR3 is 18 residues. V shed 4 bases and J shed 3 bases, with 25 bases lying between them. The CDR3 protein is CASSFPLRTDLQDYEQYF. CDR3 bases: TGTGCCAGCAGTTTTCCCTTACGGACAGACCTACAAGACTACGAGCAGTACTTC.

This clone was seen only once. This chain uses TRBV19 with TRBJ1-1; D unclear. Germline CDR1 reads LNHDA; CDR2 reads SQIVND (reference sequence). This CDR3 contains 17 residues. V shed 5 bases and J shed 1 base, with 20 bases lying between them. CDR3: CASSVGRGIVGNTEAFF. The CDR3 DNA sequence: TGTGCCAGTAGTGTCGGACGGGGAATCGTAGGGAACACTGAAGCTTTCTTT.

This clone was observed a few times. V is TRBV6-2 or TRBV6-3 and J is TRBJ1-2; no definite D call. With 5 bases removed from V and 5 bases from J, the gap between germline ends came to 9 bases. Germline V gene sequence: CDR1 MNHEY, CDR2 SVGEGT. This CDR3 has 12 amino acids. Here the CDR3 reads CASSRREYGYTF. For the CDR3, the DNA is TGTGCCAGCAGTCGGAGGGAGTATGGCTACACCTTC.

V and J are TRBV5-1 and TRBJ2-3; 11 nucleotides line up with TRBD2. CDR1 is SGHRS and CDR2 is YFSETQ in the germline V gene. The CDR3 totals 16 residues. Trimming removed 1 base from V and 4 bases from J; junction bases left unmatched: 5. Written as DNA, the CDR3 is TGCGCCAGCAGCTTGTTAGCGGGGGGGCGCCCAGATACGCAGTATTTT. This codes for CASSLLAGGRPDTQYF.

This clone was detected only a few times. This chain connects TRBV5-5 to TRBJ2-3, with 8 bases identical to TRBD1. CDR1 and CDR2 (germline): SGHKS, YYEKEE (reference sequence). With V trimmed by 4 bases and J by 1 base, 8 bases remained unmatched. This CDR3 contains 16 residues. In nucleotides, the CDR3 is TGTGCCAGCAGCGCGAATTCGGGACAGGGCACAGATACGCAGTATTTT. It translates to CASSANSGQGTDTQYF.

This clone was seen once. V gene TRBV4-2 combines with J gene TRBJ1-4; D uncertain. V dropped 1 base and J dropped 0 bases, with 12 bases sitting between them. The germline V gene encodes CDR1 LGHNA and CDR2 YNFKEQ. This CDR3 comprises 17 residues. CDR3 DNA: TGTGCCAGCAGCCAAGGACACAGCGGGGCAACTAATGAAAAACTGTTTTTT. Amino acids: CASSQGHSGATNEKLFF.

The genes are TRBV5-8 and TRBJ2-7; 11 nucleotides agree with TRBD1. Looked up from germline, CDR1 is SGHTS and CDR2 is YDEGEE. The J segment lost 3 bases and the V segment lost 4 bases, leaving 6 bases of the junction unmatched. The CDR3 length is 15 residues. In DNA, the CDR3 is TGTGCCAGCAGCACATGGGACAGGGGGAGCTACGAGCAGTACTTC. Amino acid sequence: CASSTWDRGSYEQYF.

The V and J genes are TRBV5-6 and TRBJ1-2; 9 bases align to TRBD1. Germline V gene lookup returns CDR1 SGHDT and CDR2 YYEEEE. The CDR3 is 15 amino acids. Losses at the gene ends were 5 bases for V and 5 bases for J; bases not matched to a gene: 10. The CDR3 DNA sequence: TGTGCCAGCAGACCCCCTGGGACAGGGCGTTATGGCTACACCTTC. Amino acids: CASRPPGTGRYGYTF. Full variable domain (remainder filled in from reference TRBV5-6 and TRBJ1-2): DAGVTQSPTHLIKTRGQQVTLRCSPKSGHDTVSWYQQALGQGPQFIFQYYEEEERQRGNFPDRFSGHQFPNYSSELNVNALLLGDSALYLCASRPPGTGRYGYTFGSGTRLTVV.

This rearrangement joins TRBV27 to TRBJ1-6; no firm D call. The germline V gene has CDR1 MNHEY and CDR2 SMNVEV (reference sequence). Trimming cost V 2 bases and J 5 bases, with 10 bases left between them. The CDR3 length is 15 residues. The CDR3 region has the DNA TGTGCCAGCAGTTTAGCGGGTATCCATAATTCACCCCTCCACTTT. This gives the protein CASSLAGIHNSPLHF.

V is TRBV7-6 and J is TRBJ2-2; TRBD2 matches at 10 bases. The CDR3 totals 17 residues. Germline CDR1 SGHVS, CDR2 FNYEAQ. The V and J ends lost 1 base and 5 bases, in that order; junction bases with no gene match: 7. The CDR3: CASSLVLAGVGTGELFF. The CDR3, as DNA: TGTGCCAGCAGCTTAGTTCTAGCGGGAGTCGGTACCGGGGAGCTGTTTTTT.

This clone has only one observation. This chain uses TRBV4-3 with TRBJ2-7, with 7 bases aligning to TRBD2. Trimming removed 1 base from V and 4 bases from J; junction bases left unmatched: 4. The CDR3 covers 14 residues. Germline lookup yields CDR1 LGHNA and CDR2 YSLEER. The CDR3 loop is CASSQAGGLYEQYF. The CDR3 DNA reads as TGCGCCAGCAGCCAAGCCGGGGGGTTATACGAGCAGTACTTC.

The chain joins TRBV3-1 (or the pseudogene TRBV3-2) to TRBJ2-1, with no clear D. With 4 bases removed from V and 7 bases from J, the gap between germline ends came to 11 bases. Per germline, CDR1 LGHDT and CDR2 YNNKEL (reference sequence). The CDR3 extends over 13 amino acids. In DNA form, the CDR3 reads TGTGCCAGCAGCCGCCTCTCCGGGAATGAGCAGTTCTTC. Translating gives CASSRLSGNEQFF.

A single count supports this clone. The CDR3 DNA reads TGTGCCAGCAGTAGAACCGGGACAGCGGGCTACGAGCAGTACTTC. Protein sequence: CASSRTGTAGYEQYF. V is TRBV27 and J is TRBJ2-7; D may be TRBD1 (7 bases). Trimming shortened V by 5 bases and J by 3 bases, and 17 bases separated the two germline ends. CDR3 length equals 15 residues. CDR1 is MNHEY and CDR2 is SMNVEV in the germline V gene (reference sequence).

The V gene is TRBV6-2 or TRBV6-3, the J gene TRBJ2-1; 10 nucleotides match TRBD1. Germline V gene data show CDR1 as MNHEY and CDR2 as SVGEGT. The CDR3 runs 15 residues. J gave up 4 bases and V 8 bases, and 8 bases lay outside the gene matches. The CDR3 is CASCLDRGLYNEQFF. CDR3 DNA: TGTGCCAGCTGCCTCGACAGGGGGCTTTACAATGAGCAGTTCTTC.

The chain recombines TRBV20-1 with TRBJ2-3; 9 nucleotides align to TRBD2. Germline V CDR1 and CDR2: DFQATT, SNEGSKA (reference sequence). The CDR3 has 14 residues. Trimming took 3 bases from V and 2 from J; bases not matched to a gene: 3. The CDR3 reads CSASLAGNTDTQYF. CDR3 nucleotides: TGCAGTGCTAGTCTAGCGGGGAACACAGATACGCAGTATTTT.

This chain joins TRBV6-2 or TRBV6-3 and TRBJ2-1; TRBD2 matches at 13 bases. V was clipped by 5 bases and J by 0 bases; unmatched bases: 7. The germline V gene encodes CDR1 MNHEY and CDR2 SVGEGT. The CDR3 consists of 18 residues. This CDR3 is CASSTWTSGGSSYNEQFF. In nucleotides, the CDR3 is TGTGCCAGCAGTACCTGGACTAGCGGGGGCAGCTCCTACAATGAGCAGTTCTTC.

Notes on this clone: In the same sample, other DNA sequences code for this CDR3. This rearrangement joins TRBV19 to TRBJ1-4; perhaps TRBD1 as D (6 bases). V was trimmed by 5 bases and J by 2 bases, leaving 9 bases between them. CDR1 and CDR2 from the germline V gene are LNHDA and SQIVND (reference sequence). The CDR3 runs 14 residues. The CDR3, as DNA: TGTGCCAGTAGTCGACAGGCCACTAATGAAAAACTGTTTTTT. The encoded protein is CASSRQATNEKLFF.

This chain joins TRBV10-3 and TRBJ1-3; the D gene is possibly TRBD1 (6 bases). The V gene's germline CDR1 is ENHRY and CDR2 SYGVKD. CDR3 length: 12 residues. Trimming cost V 7 bases and J 4 bases, with 8 bases left between them. The CDR3 sequence is CAIMDSGNTIYF. The CDR3 nucleotides read TGTGCCATCATGGACAGCGGAAACACCATATATTTT.

The sample holds a few counts of this clone. This rearrangement joins TRBV18 to TRBJ2-7; the match to TRBD1 covers 10 bases. This CDR3 spans 13 amino acids. Germline CDR1 and CDR2: KGHSH and LQKENI. The V and J ends lost 3 bases and 6 bases, in that order; junction bases with no gene match: 2. The CDR3, as DNA: TGTGCCAGCTCACCGCGGACAGGGGGCGAGCAGTACTTC. Its protein product is CASSPRTGGEQYF.